The clone carrying this T cell receptor beta chain was seen more than once but under ten times. Its antigen is currently unknown. The junction shows a germline mismatch at one end, possibly a read error. Germline assignment: CDR1 KGHDR and CDR2 SFDVKD. The CDR3 has 14 amino acids. cDNA libraries for TCR alpha and TCR beta, carrying sample barcodes and UMIs, came from 5'RACE with constant-segment primers. A single record per CDR3 protein comes from TCRdb applying MiXCR to the 5' RACE reads. Found here are hundreds of thousands of distinct CDR3 sequences, approximately 7.6% of them singletons; the top ten hold around a fifth. The data were taken from a study of T-cell memory formation after mild COVID-19. Notes on the study in general: Among contracting clones, CD4+ were mainly CM/EM and CD8+ enriched in EMRA. Day 15 to 85 contracting clones showed balanced CD4/CD8; day 15 to 37 expanders favored CD4+.

The sample taken for sequencing was PBMCs or a T cell subset sorted from them (not recorded which). The source of this sequence is a man between 18 and 35 years old who had mild COVID-19 (a few samples of this study predate the infection). Cell type and time point are not known. This chain connects TRBV24-1 to TRBJ2-5; 7 bases align to TRBD1. The CDR3 loop reads CATSDRTGEDTQYF. CDR3 coding DNA: TGTGCCACCAGTGATCGTACAGGGGAAGATACCCAGTACTTC.